What follows are 4 T cell receptor beta chains derived from one specimen sequenced in a study of identical twins. Each CDR3 protein is one row after TCRdb ran MiXCR on the 5' RACE reads. The sample lists about 690,000 distinct CDR3 sequences; roughly 6% were seen once. Sequencing was done on a sample of naive T cells sorted from blood. The receptor set was obtained from a young man in good health.

The rearrangement links TRBV9 to TRBJ2-1, with unresolved D. Trimming removed 1 base at V and 0 bases at J, with 8 bases between. CDR3 size: 15 residues. Germline CDR1 and CDR2: SGDLS and YYNGEE. CDR3 bases: TGTGCCAGCAGCGTAATTGGAGCCTCCTACAATGAGCAGTTCTTC. It encodes CASSVIGASYNEQFF.

The sample holds a few counts of this clonotype. The J gene is TRBJ2-1, the V gene TRBV6-2 or TRBV6-3, with TRBD2 identical over 9 bases. The length of the CDR3 is 15 residues. Germline values: CDR1 MNHEY, CDR2 SVGEGT. The ends lost 10 bases at V and 0 bases at J; junction bases unmatched: 7. The CDR3 region is CAISGRPSSYNEQFF. The CDR3 DNA sequence: TGTGCCATTAGCGGGAGACCTAGCTCCTACAATGAGCAGTTCTTC.

This clonotype was seen a few times. V is TRBV13 and J is TRBJ1-1; D gene unclear. Trimming took 1 base from V and 1 from J, leaving 10 bases between them. Germline V gene sequence: CDR1 PRHDT, CDR2 FYEKMQ (reference sequence). The CDR3 is made up of 15 amino acids. This chain's CDR3 is CASSLESRKNTEAFF. The CDR3 region has the DNA TGTGCCAGCAGCTTAGAAAGTCGGAAGAACACTGAAGCTTTCTTT. Full variable domain (missing parts from reference TRBV13 and TRBJ1-1): AAGVIQSPRHLIKEKRETATLKCYPIPRHDTVYWYQQGPGQDPQFLISFYEKMQSDKGSIPDRFSAQQFSDYHSELNMSSLELGDSALYFCASSLESRKNTEAFFGQGTRLTVV.

There are a few counts of this clonotype. V usage is TRBV6-5 and J usage is TRBJ2-5; D is perhaps TRBD2 (6 bases). CDR3 length: 15 amino acids. CDR1 and CDR2 (germline): MNHEY, SVGAGI. V lost 6 bases and J 2 bases, leaving 16 bases between the germline ends. The CDR3 nucleotides are TGTGCCAGCAGCTACGGGGGACTTAGACAAGAGACCCAGTACTTC. It translates to CASSYGGLRQETQYF.